This TCR beta chain was sequenced in a study of control samples from healthy donors and cancer patients. The data were produced by immunoSEQ multiplex PCR, yet TCRdb's version contains in-frame clones alone and is incomplete. The table records 100,000 or so clones, about 88% of them present only once. Germline CDR1 SGHAT, CDR2 FQNNGV. This CDR3 spans 13 amino acids. J was trimmed by 3 bases and V by 4 bases; bases with no gene match: 2. This chain links TRBV11-2 with TRBJ1-2, with TRBD1 identical over 7 bases. The source is a woman aged 50 to 65 in good health. The sequencing input was blood. The CDR3 loop is CASSYGQDYGYTF. The CDR3 DNA is TGTGCCAGCAGCTATGGACAGGACTATGGCTACACCTTC.